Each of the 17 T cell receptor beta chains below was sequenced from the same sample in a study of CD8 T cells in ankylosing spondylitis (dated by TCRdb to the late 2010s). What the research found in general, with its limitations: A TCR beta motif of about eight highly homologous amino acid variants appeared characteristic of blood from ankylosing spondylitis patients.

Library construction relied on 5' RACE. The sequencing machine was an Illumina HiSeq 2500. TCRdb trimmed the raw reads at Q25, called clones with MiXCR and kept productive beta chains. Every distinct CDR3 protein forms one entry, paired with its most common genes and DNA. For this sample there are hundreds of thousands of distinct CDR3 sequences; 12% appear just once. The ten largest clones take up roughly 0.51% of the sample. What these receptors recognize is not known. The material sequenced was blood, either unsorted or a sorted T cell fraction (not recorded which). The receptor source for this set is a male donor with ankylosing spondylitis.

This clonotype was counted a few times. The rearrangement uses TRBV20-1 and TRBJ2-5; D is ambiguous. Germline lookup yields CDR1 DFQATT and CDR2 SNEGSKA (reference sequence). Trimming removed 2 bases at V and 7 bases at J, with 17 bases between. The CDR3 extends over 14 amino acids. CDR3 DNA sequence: TGCAGTGCTAGATATGGGGTTCTCGTAGGGACCCAGTACTTC. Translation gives CSARYGVLVGTQYF.

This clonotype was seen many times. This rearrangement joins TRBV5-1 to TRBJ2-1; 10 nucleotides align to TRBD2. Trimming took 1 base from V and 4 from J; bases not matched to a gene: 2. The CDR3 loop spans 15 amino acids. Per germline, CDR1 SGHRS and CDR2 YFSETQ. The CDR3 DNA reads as TGCGCCAGCAGCTTGAGGACTAGCGGTTACAATGAGCAGTTCTTC. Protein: CASSLRTSGYNEQFF.

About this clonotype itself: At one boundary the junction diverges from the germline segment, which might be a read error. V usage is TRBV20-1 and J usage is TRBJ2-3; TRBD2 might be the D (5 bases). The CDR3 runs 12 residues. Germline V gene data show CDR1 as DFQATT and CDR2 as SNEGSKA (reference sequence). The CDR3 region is CSARVPGDTQYF. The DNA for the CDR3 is TGCAGTGCAAGAGTCCCGGGGGATACGCAGTATTTT.

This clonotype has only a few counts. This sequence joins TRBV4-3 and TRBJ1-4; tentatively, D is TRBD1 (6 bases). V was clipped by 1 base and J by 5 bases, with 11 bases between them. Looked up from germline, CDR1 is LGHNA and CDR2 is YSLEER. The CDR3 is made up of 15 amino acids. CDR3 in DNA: TGCGCCAGCAGCCAAGGGTGGGGGGGCAATGAAAAACTGTTTTTT. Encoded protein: CASSQGWGGNEKLFF.

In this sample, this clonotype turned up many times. The CDR3 DNA reads as TGTGCCAGCAGCCCGACAGGCAGGAACACCGGGGAGCTGTTTTTT. Translation gives CASSPTGRNTGELFF. The J gene is TRBJ2-2, the V gene TRBV7-3; D possibly corresponds to TRBD1 (6 bases). This CDR3 spans 15 amino acids. The germline V gene has CDR1 SGHTA and CDR2 FQGTGA. V gave up 5 bases and J gave up 1 base, with 11 bases separating them.

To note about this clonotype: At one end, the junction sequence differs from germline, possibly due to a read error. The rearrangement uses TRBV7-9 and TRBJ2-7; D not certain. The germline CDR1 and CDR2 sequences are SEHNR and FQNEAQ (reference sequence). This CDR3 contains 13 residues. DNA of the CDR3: TGTGCCAGCAGCTTAGTCAACGCCTACGATCAGTACTTC. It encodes CASSLVNAYDQYF.

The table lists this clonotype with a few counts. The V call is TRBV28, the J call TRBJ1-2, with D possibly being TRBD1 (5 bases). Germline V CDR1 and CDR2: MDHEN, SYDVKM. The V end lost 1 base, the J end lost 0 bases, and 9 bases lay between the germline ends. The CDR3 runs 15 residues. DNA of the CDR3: TGTGCCAGCAGTTTATACCAGGGAGCTAACTATGGCTACACCTTC. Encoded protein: CASSLYQGANYGYTF.

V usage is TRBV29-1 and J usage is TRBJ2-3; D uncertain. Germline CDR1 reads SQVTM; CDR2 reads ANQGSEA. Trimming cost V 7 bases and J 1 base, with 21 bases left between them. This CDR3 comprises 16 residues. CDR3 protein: CSAISPLRPRTDTQYF. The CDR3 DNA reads TGCAGCGCTATATCTCCTCTGCGGCCACGCACAGATACGCAGTATTTT.

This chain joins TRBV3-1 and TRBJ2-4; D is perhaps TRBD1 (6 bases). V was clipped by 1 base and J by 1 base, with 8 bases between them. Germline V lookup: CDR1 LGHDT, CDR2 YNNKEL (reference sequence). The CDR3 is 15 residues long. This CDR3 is CASSQAGAAKNIQYF. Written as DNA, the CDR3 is TGTGCCAGCAGCCAAGCAGGGGCGGCCAAAAACATTCAGTACTTC.

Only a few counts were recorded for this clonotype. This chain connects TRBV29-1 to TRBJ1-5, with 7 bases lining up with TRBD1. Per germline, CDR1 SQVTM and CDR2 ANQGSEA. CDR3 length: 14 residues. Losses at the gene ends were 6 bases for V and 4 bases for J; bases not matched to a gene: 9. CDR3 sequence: CSVGDSPSNQPQHF. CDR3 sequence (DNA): TGCAGCGTAGGGGACAGCCCTTCTAATCAGCCCCAGCATTTT. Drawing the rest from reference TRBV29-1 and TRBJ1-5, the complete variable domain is SAVISQKPSRDICQRGTSLTIQCQVDSQVTMMFWYRQQPGQSLTLIATANQGSEATYESGFVIDKFPISRPNLTFSTLTVSNMSPEDSSIYLCSVGDSPSNQPQHFGDGTRLSIL.

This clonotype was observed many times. Written as DNA, the CDR3 is TGCAGCGTTGAAGAGACCACCGGGACAGGGGACAATGAGCAGTTCTTC. Amino acids: CSVEETTGTGDNEQFF. V usage is TRBV29-1 and J usage is TRBJ2-1, with 10 bases fitting TRBD1. The junction had 7 bases not matched to a gene; V was cut back by 0 bases and J by 5 bases. Germline CDR1 is SQVTM and CDR2 is ANQGSEA. This CDR3 is 16 amino acids long.

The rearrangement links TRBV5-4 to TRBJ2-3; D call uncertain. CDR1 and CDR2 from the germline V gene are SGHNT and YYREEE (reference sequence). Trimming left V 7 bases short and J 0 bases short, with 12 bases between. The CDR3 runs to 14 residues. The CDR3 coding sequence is TGTGCCAGCGCTACTATAGGGAGCACAGATACGCAGTATTTT. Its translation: CASATIGSTDTQYF.

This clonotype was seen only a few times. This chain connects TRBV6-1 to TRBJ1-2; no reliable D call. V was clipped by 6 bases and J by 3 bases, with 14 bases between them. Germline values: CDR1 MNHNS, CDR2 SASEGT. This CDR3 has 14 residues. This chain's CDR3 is CASRRTASYYGYTF. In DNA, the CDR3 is TGTGCCAGCAGGAGGACGGCTTCCTACTATGGCTACACCTTC.

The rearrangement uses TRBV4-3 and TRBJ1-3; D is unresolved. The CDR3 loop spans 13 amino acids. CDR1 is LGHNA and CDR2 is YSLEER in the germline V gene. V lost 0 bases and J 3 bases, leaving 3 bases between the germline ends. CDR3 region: CASSQENGNTIYF. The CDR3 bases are TGCGCCAGCAGCCAAGAGAATGGAAACACCATATATTTT.

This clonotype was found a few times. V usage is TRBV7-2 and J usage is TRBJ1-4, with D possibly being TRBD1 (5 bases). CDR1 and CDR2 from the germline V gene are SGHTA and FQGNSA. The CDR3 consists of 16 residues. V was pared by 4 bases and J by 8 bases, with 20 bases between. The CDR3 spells CASSYRGVRGREKLFF. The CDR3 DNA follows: TGTGCCAGCAGCTATAGGGGAGTCCGGGGCAGGGAAAAACTGTTTTTT.

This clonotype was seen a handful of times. This CDR3 is CASREGQSSYNEQFF. In DNA, the CDR3 is TGTGCCAGCAGAGAAGGACAGAGCTCCTACAATGAGCAGTTCTTC. The chain employs TRBV7-2 and TRBJ2-1, with TRBD1 as a possible D gene (6 bases). Trimming took off 6 bases at V and 0 bases at J, with 12 bases between the two ends. Germline values: CDR1 SGHTA, CDR2 FQGNSA. CDR3 length: 15 amino acids.

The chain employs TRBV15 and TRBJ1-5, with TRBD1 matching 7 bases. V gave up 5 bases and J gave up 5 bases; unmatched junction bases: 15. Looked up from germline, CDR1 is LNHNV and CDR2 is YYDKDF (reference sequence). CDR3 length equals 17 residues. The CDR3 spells CATSGVLGRGFDQPQHF. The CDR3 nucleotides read TGTGCCACCAGCGGCGTTTTAGGCAGGGGGTTCGATCAGCCCCAGCATTTT.